This T cell receptor beta chain emerged from a study of OX40 agonist ivuxolimab in advanced cancers. This CDR3 has 14 residues. After removal of 3 bases from V and 3 bases from J, the junction contained 1 base not matched to a gene. CDR1 and CDR2 from the germline V gene are WNHNN and SYGVQD (reference sequence). The data were produced by immunoSEQ multiplex PCR, yet TCRdb's version contains in-frame clones alone and is incomplete. The sample has 56,000 or so clones; about 80% are singletons. The sequences come from CD4+ or CD8+ T cells sorted from blood, collected in a trial of the OX40 agonist ivuxolimab. The clonotype originates from an adult with an advanced solid tumor such as melanoma, head and neck, liver or kidney cancer. The chain links TRBV10-1 to TRBJ2-7, with TRBD1 identical over 11 bases. The DNA of the CDR3 is TGCGCCAGCAGTGAAGGGACAGGGGGCTACGAGCAGTACTTC. Its protein product is CASSEGTGGYEQYF.